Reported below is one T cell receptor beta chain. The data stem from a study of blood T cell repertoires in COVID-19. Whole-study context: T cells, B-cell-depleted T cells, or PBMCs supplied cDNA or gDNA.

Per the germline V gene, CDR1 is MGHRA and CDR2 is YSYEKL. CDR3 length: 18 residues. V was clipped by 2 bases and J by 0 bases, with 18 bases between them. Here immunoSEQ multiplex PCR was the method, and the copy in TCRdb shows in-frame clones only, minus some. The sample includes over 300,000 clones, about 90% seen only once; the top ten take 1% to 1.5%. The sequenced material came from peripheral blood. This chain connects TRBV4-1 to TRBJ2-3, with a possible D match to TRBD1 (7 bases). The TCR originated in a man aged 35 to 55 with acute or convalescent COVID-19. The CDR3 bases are TGCGCCAGCAGCCAAAAACCCCAGGGGGGTGTTAGCACAGATACGCAGTATTTT. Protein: CASSQKPQGGVSTDTQYF.